Below are 28 T cell receptor beta chains sequenced from a single sample in a study of blood T cells in healthy people across ages. Then a second PCR, running roughly 7 to 11 cycles, was carried out with a sample-barcoded 5' primer and a J-beta primer mix. MiXCR, run by TCRdb on the 5' RACE reads, gives a single entry per CDR3 protein. The sample shows 1.2 million to 1.5 million distinct CDR3 sequences, 40% to 50% of them seen only once. The sequenced material came from blood. These receptors originate from a woman under 30 in good health.

The chain employs TRBV7-9 and TRBJ2-3, with D perhaps matching TRBD2 (5 bases). The CDR3 has 14 residues. Germline CDR1 is SEHNR and CDR2 is FQNEAQ (reference sequence). V was clipped by 0 bases and J by 4 bases, with 8 bases between them. The CDR3 DNA follows: TGTGCCAGCAGCTTAGCGGCTAGCTCAGATACGCAGTATTTT. Translating it yields CASSLAASSDTQYF.

This clonotype appeared once. With a much larger clone just one base away, this may be a read error. The rearrangement uses TRBV7-9 and TRBJ2-7; D unresolved. CDR1 is SEHNR, CDR2 FQNEAQ, per germline (reference sequence). The CDR3 is 12 amino acids. As DNA, the CDR3 is TGTGCCAGCAGCTCTCGAGTCTACGTGCAGTACTTC. Translation: CASSSRVYVQYF.

The chain couples TRBV7-2 to TRBJ1-5, with D maybe TRBD1 (5 bases). The CDR3 runs to 18 residues. V lost 1 base to trimming and J lost 2 bases, with 18 bases between them. Germline V CDR1 and CDR2: SGHTA, FQGNSA. The CDR3 DNA sequence: TGTGCCAGCAGCTTAGTCTTTTACCCAGGGAGTGGCAATCAGCCCCAGCATTTT. It encodes CASSLVFYPGSGNQPQHF.

The rearrangement uses TRBV28 and TRBJ1-5; D is uncertain. V lost 2 bases and J lost 7, with 9 bases in between. CDR3 length: 13 amino acids. Germline CDR1 and CDR2: MDHEN and SYDVKM. CDR3 nucleotides: TGTGCCAGCAGTTTAATCGAGGAACAGCCCCAGCATTTT. It is translated as CASSLIEEQPQHF.

This clonotype was seen a few times. This sequence joins TRBV10-3 and TRBJ1-1; TRBD1 agrees at 11 bases. The CDR3 sequence is 16 residues long. With V trimmed by 4 bases and J by 2 bases, 6 bases remained unmatched. CDR1 and CDR2 from the germline V gene are ENHRY and SYGVKD. The CDR3 sequence is CAISGTGGGGNTEAFF. The CDR3 DNA follows: TGTGCCATCAGTGGGACAGGGGGCGGTGGAAACACTGAAGCTTTCTTT.

Comment on this clonotype: One end of the junction fails to match germline, which may point to a read error. The J gene is TRBJ1-5, the V gene TRBV7-9, with D maybe TRBD1 (6 bases). The CDR3 spans 18 residues. Germline lookup yields CDR1 SEHNR and CDR2 FQNEAQ (reference sequence). The DNA of the CDR3 is TGTGCCAGCAGCTTAGAGTACGGGGGCTCGAATAGCGATCAGCCCCAGCATTTT. This sequence encodes CASSLEYGGSNSDQPQHF.

The V call is TRBV20-1, the J call TRBJ1-6; 8 bases are a match to TRBD1. The CDR3 consists of 15 residues. The V segment lost 3 bases and the J segment 11 bases; nucleotides outside the gene matches: 12. Germline V CDR1 and CDR2: DFQATT, SNEGSKA (reference sequence). In DNA form, the CDR3 reads TGCAGTGCTAGTCGGCTTGACAGGGGAATTACACCCCTCCACTTT. It is translated as CSASRLDRGITPLHF.

This sequence joins TRBV15 and TRBJ2-7; a weak D match, TRBD1 (5 bases). The V end was cut by 0 bases, the J end by 4 bases, with 16 bases between. This CDR3 comprises 16 residues. The germline V gene has CDR1 LNHNV and CDR2 YYDKDF (reference sequence). CDR3 region: CATSRDLQEGVYEQYF. CDR3 coding DNA: TGTGCCACCAGCAGAGATCTCCAAGAAGGGGTTTACGAGCAGTACTTC.

This clonotype was counted only a few times. The chain uses TRBV2 and TRBJ2-7; no definite D call. Trimming removed 4 bases from V and 2 bases from J, with 15 bases in between. Germline loops: CDR1 SNHLY, CDR2 FYNNEI. This CDR3 has 15 residues. The CDR3, as DNA: TGTGCCAGCAGTGCGGACCCCAACATGGCCTACGAGCAGTACTTC. Translating gives CASSADPNMAYEQYF. The full variable domain, rest sourced from reference TRBV2 and TRBJ2-7, is EPEVTQTPSHQVTQMGQEVILRCVPISNHLYFYWYRQILGQKVEFLVSFYNNEISEKSEIFDDQFSVERPDGSNFTLKIRSTKLEDSAMYFCASSADPNMAYEQYFGPGTRLTVT.

This clonotype is a singleton in its sample. The chain has TRBV15 and TRBJ1-4; TRBD1 might be the D (5 bases). This CDR3 is built from 15 residues. V lost 0 bases to trimming and J lost 8 bases, with 13 bases between them. In germline, CDR1 is LNHNV, CDR2 YYDKDF (reference sequence). CDR3 in DNA: TGTGCCACCAGCAGAGATCGGGACGGGGGGGAAAAACTGTTTTTT. It encodes CATSRDRDGGEKLFF.

The table lists this clonotype with a few counts. The rearrangement uses TRBV11-2 and TRBJ2-3; 8 positions match TRBD1. There are 17 residues in the CDR3. The germline V gene has CDR1 SGHAT and CDR2 FQNNGV. J was trimmed by 3 bases and V by 1 base; bases with no gene match: 9. In DNA, the CDR3 is TGTGCCAGCAGCTTAGTCCAGGGGGCGAGCGGTACAGATACGCAGTATTTT. Translated, it gives CASSLVQGASGTDTQYF.

The table lists this clonotype with a few counts. This chain links TRBV5-6 with TRBJ1-2; 9 bases align to TRBD1. Germline CDR1 reads SGHDT; CDR2 reads YYEEEE. This CDR3 contains 16 residues. Trimming removed 2 bases from V and 7 bases from J; junction bases left unmatched: 12. CDR3 DNA: TGTGCCAGCAGCTTTTACGCCGGGACAGGGTCTTTTGGCTACACCTTC. Translated, it gives CASSFYAGTGSFGYTF.

The CDR3 region is CAISEATVDSVQYF. The CDR3 DNA reads TGTGCCATCAGTGAGGCAACAGTAGACAGCGTTCAGTACTTC. V usage is TRBV10-3 and J usage is TRBJ2-4; D perhaps matches TRBD1 (5 bases). The CDR3 is 14 amino acids. CDR1 and CDR2 (germline): ENHRY, SYGVKD. V was clipped by 2 bases and J by 11 bases, with 16 bases between them.

This clonotype was counted a few times. The chain links TRBV5-1 to TRBJ2-1; 13 bases map to TRBD2. V shed 4 bases, J shed 9 bases, and the junction held 10 bases outside the gene matches. This CDR3 is built from 16 residues. Germline-derived CDR1 and CDR2 are SGHRS and YFSETQ. CDR3 region: CASSRTSGGSYGEQFF. DNA of the CDR3: TGCGCCAGCAGCCGGACTAGCGGGGGATCTTACGGTGAGCAGTTCTTC.

The CDR3 here is CASSRYEDTQYF. The CDR3 DNA follows: TGCGCCAGCAGCCGATATGAGGATACGCAGTATTTT. The genes are TRBV4-1 and TRBJ2-3; D not resolved. The CDR3 totals 12 residues. The ends were cut back, 4 bases at V and 6 bases at J, with 8 bases in the middle. The germline V gene has CDR1 MGHRA and CDR2 YSYEKL.

The chain employs TRBV7-9 and TRBJ1-2; D may be TRBD1 (6 bases). V lost 4 bases and J lost 8, with 23 bases in between. Germline CDR1 is SEHNR and CDR2 is FQNEAQ (reference sequence). The CDR3 spans 16 residues. The CDR3 region has the DNA TGTGCCAGCAGCTCATCTTCCAGGACAGTTAATGGGGGCTACACCTTC. This sequence encodes CASSSSSRTVNGGYTF.

With respect to this clonotype: This may come from a read error, since a much larger clone is one base off. The V gene is TRBV6-5, the J gene TRBJ2-3, with 10 bases aligning to TRBD1. J gave up 5 bases and V 0 bases, and 2 bases lay outside the gene matches. The germline gives CDR1 MNHEY, CDR2 SVGAGI. The CDR3 spans 15 residues. This CDR3 reads CASSYSTGGIDTQYF. CDR3 DNA sequence: TGTGCCAGCAGTTACTCGACAGGGGGCATAGATACGCAGTATTTT.

This clonotype appeared a few times. The CDR3 is CSASPRQGRESPLHF. CDR3 in DNA: TGCAGTGCTAGCCCTCGACAGGGAAGAGAATCACCCCTCCACTTT. The chain recombines TRBV20-1 with TRBJ1-6, with 7 bases lining up with TRBD1. The CDR3 length is 15 residues. The V gene's germline CDR1 is DFQATT and CDR2 SNEGSKA (reference sequence). Trimming took 3 bases from V and 10 from J; bases not matched to a gene: 12.

This clonotype was seen a handful of times. The chain recombines TRBV5-1 with TRBJ2-1; the D gene is possibly TRBD1 (6 bases). The CDR3 has 17 amino acids. Germline CDR1 and CDR2: SGHRS and YFSETQ. V was trimmed by 0 bases and J by 5 bases, leaving 18 bases between them. CDR3 sequence: CASSLVRGSHPDNEQFF. CDR3 in DNA: TGCGCCAGCAGCTTGGTCAGGGGAAGTCACCCAGACAATGAGCAGTTCTTC.

This clonotype showed up just a few times. The chain carries TRBV20-1 and TRBJ1-2, with TRBD1 matching 8 bases. J gave up 7 bases and V 3 bases, and 7 bases lay outside the gene matches. Germline-derived CDR1 and CDR2 are DFQATT and SNEGSKA (reference sequence). This CDR3 comprises 13 residues. DNA of the CDR3: TGCAGTGCTAGGTTCCAGGGGGCTAGTGGCTACACCTTC. This codes for CSARFQGASGYTF.

In its sample, this clonotype was seen a few times. The rearrangement uses TRBV20-1 and TRBJ2-3; 8 nucleotides align to TRBD2. Trimming took 6 bases from V and 5 from J; bases not matched to a gene: 10. There are 14 residues in the CDR3. Germline V gene sequence: CDR1 DFQATT, CDR2 SNEGSKA (reference sequence). CDR3 coding DNA: TGCAGTGCCCCCTCCGGGAGGGCCAGAGATACGCAGTATTTT. It translates to CSAPSGRARDTQYF.

This clonotype came up many times. V is TRBV4-1 and J is TRBJ2-3, with TRBD2 as a possible D gene (6 bases). This CDR3 contains 15 residues. The germline V gene has CDR1 MGHRA and CDR2 YSYEKL. V lost 1 base and J lost 5, with 13 bases in between. The chain's CDR3 is CASSQAGSGGDTQYF. The CDR3 DNA sequence: TGCGCCAGCAGCCAAGCGGGGTCCGGGGGAGATACGCAGTATTTT.

The V and J genes are TRBV19 and TRBJ1-1; TRBD1 might be the D (6 bases). The length of the CDR3 is 16 residues. The V gene's germline CDR1 is LNHDA and CDR2 SQIVND (reference sequence). Trimming stripped 3 bases from V and 1 base from J, with 15 bases between. The CDR3 DNA reads TGTGCCAGTAGTATGGGGGCAGGGCGGAAGAACACTGAAGCTTTCTTT. Encoded protein: CASSMGAGRKNTEAFF.

V usage is TRBV4-2 and J usage is TRBJ2-7; 10 bases line up with TRBD2. The CDR3 has 15 amino acids. The V and J ends lost 0 bases and 7 bases, in that order; junction bases with no gene match: 6. In germline, CDR1 is LGHNA, CDR2 YNFKEQ. The CDR3 region has the DNA TGTGCCAGCAGCCAAGAAGCTAGCGGGAGATTTGAGCAGTACTTC. Its translation is CASSQEASGRFEQYF.

The J gene is TRBJ1-6, the V gene TRBV27; the D is unclear. This CDR3 has 12 amino acids. V lost 3 bases and J 8 bases, leaving 5 bases between the germline ends. Germline V gene data show CDR1 as MNHEY and CDR2 as SMNVEV (reference sequence). CDR3 DNA sequence: TGTGCCAGCAGTTTTTGGGATTCACCCCTCCACTTT. It is translated as CASSFWDSPLHF.

This clonotype was seen a few times. This chain joins TRBV27 and TRBJ2-1; TRBD2 matches at 8 bases. In germline, CDR1 is MNHEY, CDR2 SMNVEV (reference sequence). Trimming took 8 bases from V and 3 from J; bases not matched to a gene: 9. This CDR3 is built from 15 residues. As DNA, the CDR3 is TGTGCCAGCGGACAAGCGGGAGCAAACTACAATGAGCAGTTCTTC. The encoded protein is CASGQAGANYNEQFF.

This clonotype was seen many times. The rearrangement uses TRBV29-1 and TRBJ2-3; perhaps TRBD1 as D (6 bases). The ends were cut back, 5 bases at V and 8 bases at J, with 17 bases in the middle. CDR1 SQVTM and CDR2 ANQGSEA come from the germline V gene. The CDR3 loop spans 13 amino acids. CDR3 region: CSVPAEGGSTQYF. CDR3 nucleotides: TGCAGCGTTCCCGCAGAAGGGGGAAGTACGCAGTATTTT.

The chain carries TRBV27 and TRBJ1-4; TRBD1 aligns across 7 bases. The length of the CDR3 is 16 residues. Germline V CDR1 and CDR2: MNHEY, SMNVEV (reference sequence). The J segment lost 5 bases and the V segment lost 3 bases, leaving 9 bases of the junction unmatched. The CDR3 DNA is TGTGCCAGCAGTTTTACAGGCGGGACAGAGAATGAAAAACTGTTTTTT. Residues: CASSFTGGTENEKLFF.